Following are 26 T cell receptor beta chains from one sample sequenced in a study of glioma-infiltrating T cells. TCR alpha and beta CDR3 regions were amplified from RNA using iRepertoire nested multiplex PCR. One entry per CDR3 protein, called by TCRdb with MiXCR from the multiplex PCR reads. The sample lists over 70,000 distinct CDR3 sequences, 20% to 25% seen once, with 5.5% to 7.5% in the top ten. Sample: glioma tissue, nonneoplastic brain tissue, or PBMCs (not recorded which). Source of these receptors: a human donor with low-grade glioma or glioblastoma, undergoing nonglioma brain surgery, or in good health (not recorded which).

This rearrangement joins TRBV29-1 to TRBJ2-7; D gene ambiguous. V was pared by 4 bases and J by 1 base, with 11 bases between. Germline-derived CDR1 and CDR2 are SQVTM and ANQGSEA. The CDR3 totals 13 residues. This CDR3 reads CSVVPLGSYEQYF. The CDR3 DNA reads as TGCAGCGTTGTCCCACTTGGGTCCTACGAGCAGTACTTC.

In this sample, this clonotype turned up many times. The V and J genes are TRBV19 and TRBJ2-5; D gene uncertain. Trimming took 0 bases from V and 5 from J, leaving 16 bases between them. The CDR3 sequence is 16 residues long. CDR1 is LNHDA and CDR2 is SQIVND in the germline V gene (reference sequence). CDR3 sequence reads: CASSIDRSPQMETQYF. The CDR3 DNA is TGTGCCAGTAGTATAGATCGAAGCCCTCAGATGGAGACCCAGTACTTC.

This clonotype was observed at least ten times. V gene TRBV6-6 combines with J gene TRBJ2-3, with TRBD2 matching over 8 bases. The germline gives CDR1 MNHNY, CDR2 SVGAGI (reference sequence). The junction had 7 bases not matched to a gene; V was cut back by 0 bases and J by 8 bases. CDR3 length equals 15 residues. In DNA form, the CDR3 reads TGTGCCAGCAGTTACTCGGCGGGGGGAGCTCCTACGCAGTATTTT. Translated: CASSYSAGGAPTQYF.

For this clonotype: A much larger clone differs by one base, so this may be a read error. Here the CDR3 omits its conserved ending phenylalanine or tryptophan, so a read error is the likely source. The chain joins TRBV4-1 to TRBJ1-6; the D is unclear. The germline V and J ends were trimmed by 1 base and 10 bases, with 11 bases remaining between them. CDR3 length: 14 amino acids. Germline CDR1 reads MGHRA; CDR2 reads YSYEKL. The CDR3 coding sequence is TGCGCCAGCAGCCAAGTTCCCGGTGGATCACCCCTCCACCTT. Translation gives CASSQVPGGSPLHL.

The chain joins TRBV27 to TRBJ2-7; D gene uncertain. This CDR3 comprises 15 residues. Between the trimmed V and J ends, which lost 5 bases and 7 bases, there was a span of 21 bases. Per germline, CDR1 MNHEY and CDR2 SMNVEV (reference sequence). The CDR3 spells CASSTRKKMEREQYF. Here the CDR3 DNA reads TGTGCCAGCAGTACACGCAAAAAAATGGAGCGAGAGCAGTACTTC.

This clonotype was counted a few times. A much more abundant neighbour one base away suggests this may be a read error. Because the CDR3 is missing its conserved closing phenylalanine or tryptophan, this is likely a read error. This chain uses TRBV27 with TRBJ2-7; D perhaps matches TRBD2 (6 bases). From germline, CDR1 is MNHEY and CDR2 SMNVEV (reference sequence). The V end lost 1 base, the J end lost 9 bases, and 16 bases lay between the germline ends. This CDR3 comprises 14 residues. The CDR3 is CASSLYPPHSGQYL. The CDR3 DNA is TGTGCCAGCAGTTTATACCCCCCCCATAGCGGGCAGTACCTC.

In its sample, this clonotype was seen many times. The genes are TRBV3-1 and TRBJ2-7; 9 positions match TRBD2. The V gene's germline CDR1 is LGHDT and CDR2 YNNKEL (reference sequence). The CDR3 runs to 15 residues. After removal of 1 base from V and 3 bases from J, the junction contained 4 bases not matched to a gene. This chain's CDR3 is CASSQVISGSYEQYF. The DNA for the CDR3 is TGTGCCAGCAGCCAAGTTATTAGCGGGAGCTACGAGCAGTACTTC.

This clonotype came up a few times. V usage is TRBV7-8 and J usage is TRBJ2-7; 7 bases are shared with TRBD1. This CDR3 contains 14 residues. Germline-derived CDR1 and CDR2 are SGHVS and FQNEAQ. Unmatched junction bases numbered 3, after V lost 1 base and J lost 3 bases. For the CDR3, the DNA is TGTGCCAGCAGCTTAGGGCAGGGGGTCTACGAGCAGTACTTC. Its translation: CASSLGQGVYEQYF.

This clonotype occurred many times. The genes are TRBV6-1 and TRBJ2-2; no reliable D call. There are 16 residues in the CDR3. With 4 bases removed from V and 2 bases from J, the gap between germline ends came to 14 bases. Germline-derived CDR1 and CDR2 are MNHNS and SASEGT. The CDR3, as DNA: TGTGCCAGCAGTGCCCCCCCAGGACGTAACACCGGGGAGCTGTTTTTT. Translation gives CASSAPPGRNTGELFF.

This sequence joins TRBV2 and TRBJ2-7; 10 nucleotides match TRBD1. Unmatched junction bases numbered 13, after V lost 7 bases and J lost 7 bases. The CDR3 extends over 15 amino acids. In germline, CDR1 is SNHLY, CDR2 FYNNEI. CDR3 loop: CASNDLDRGFYEQYF. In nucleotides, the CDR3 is TGTGCCAGCAACGACCTGGACAGGGGGTTTTATGAGCAGTACTTC.

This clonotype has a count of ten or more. The CDR3 sequence is CATMGQGSEETQYF. CDR3 bases: TGTGCCACCATGGGACAGGGGTCTGAAGAGACCCAGTACTTC. The rearrangement links TRBV6-1 to TRBJ2-5, with TRBD1 identical over 10 bases. The CDR3 is 14 residues long. Germline lookup yields CDR1 MNHNS and CDR2 SASEGT. V trimming: 10 bases; J trimming: 3 bases; junction bases outside the gene matches: 8.

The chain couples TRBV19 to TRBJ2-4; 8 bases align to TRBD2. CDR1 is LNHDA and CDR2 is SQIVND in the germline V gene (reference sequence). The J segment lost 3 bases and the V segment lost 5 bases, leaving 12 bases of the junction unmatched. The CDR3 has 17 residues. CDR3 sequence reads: CASSPQVRGAGKNIQYF. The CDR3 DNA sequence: TGTGCCAGTAGTCCCCAGGTGCGGGGGGCAGGCAAAAACATTCAGTACTTC.

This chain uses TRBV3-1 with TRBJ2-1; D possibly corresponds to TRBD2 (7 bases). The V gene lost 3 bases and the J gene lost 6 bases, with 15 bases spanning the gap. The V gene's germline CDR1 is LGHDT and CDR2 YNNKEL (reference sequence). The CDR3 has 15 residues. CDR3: CASSQAGGLLNEQFF. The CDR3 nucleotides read TGTGCCAGCAGCCAGGCCGGGGGGCTCCTCAATGAGCAGTTCTTC.

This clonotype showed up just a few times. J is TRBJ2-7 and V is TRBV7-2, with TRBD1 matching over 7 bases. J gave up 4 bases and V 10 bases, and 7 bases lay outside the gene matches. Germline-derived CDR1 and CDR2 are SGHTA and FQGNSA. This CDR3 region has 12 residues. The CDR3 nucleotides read TGTGCCACCTGGGACAGCCCATACGAGCAGTACTTC. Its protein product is CATWDSPYEQYF.

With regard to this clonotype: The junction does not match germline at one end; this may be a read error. The CDR3 is CGARLGGASGRARGNEQLF. The DNA for the CDR3 is TGCGGTGCTAGACTTGGGGGGGCTAGCGGGAGGGCCCGGGGCAATGAGCAGCTCTTC. The chain uses TRBV20-1 and TRBJ2-1; 12 nucleotides match TRBD2. This CDR3 is built from 19 residues. Germline V gives CDR1 DFQATT, CDR2 SNEGSKA (reference sequence).

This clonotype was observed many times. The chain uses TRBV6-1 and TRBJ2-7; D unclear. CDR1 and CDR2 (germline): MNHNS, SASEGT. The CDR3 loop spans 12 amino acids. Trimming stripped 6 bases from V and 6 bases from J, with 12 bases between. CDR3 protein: CASRTNRAEQYF. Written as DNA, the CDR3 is TGTGCCAGCAGAACCAACCGGGCCGAGCAGTACTTC.

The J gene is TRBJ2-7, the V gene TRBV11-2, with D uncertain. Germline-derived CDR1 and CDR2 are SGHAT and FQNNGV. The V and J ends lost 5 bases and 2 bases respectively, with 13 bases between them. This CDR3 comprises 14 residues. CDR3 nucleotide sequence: TGTGCCAGCAGCCCTATAGAAAGCCCCTACGAGCAGTACTTC. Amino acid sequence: CASSPIESPYEQYF. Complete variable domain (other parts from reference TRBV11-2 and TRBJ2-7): EAGVAQSPRYKIIEKRQSVAFWCNPISGHATLYWYQQILGQGPKLLIQFQNNGVVDDSQLPKDRFSAERLKGVDSTLKIQPAKLEDSAVYLCASSPIESPYEQYFGPGTRLTVT.

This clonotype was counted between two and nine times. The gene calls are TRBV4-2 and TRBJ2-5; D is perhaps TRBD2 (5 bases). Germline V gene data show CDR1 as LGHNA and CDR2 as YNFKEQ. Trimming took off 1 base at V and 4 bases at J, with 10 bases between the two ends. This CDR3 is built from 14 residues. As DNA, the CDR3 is TGTGCCAGCAGCCAAGCCAGGAGCGGAGAGACCCAGTACTTC. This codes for CASSQARSGETQYF.

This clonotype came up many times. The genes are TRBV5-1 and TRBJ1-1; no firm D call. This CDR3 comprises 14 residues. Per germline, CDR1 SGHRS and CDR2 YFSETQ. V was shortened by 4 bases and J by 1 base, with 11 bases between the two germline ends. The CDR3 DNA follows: TGCGCCAGCAGCCCCCGACCGCAGAACACTGAAGCTTTCTTT. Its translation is CASSPRPQNTEAFF.

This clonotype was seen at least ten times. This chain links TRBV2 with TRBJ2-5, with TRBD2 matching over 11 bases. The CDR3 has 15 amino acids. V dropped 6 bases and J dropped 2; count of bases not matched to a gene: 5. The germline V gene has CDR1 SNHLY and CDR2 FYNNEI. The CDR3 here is CASRTSGAPQETQYF. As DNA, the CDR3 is TGTGCCAGCAGGACTAGCGGGGCCCCACAAGAGACCCAGTACTTC.

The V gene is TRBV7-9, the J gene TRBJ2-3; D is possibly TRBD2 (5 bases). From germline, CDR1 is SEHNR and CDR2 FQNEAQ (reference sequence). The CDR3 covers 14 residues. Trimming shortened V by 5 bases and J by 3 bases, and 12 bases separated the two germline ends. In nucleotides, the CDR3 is TGTGCCAGCAGCCTCTGGGAGCCGACAGATACGCAGTATTTT. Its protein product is CASSLWEPTDTQYF.

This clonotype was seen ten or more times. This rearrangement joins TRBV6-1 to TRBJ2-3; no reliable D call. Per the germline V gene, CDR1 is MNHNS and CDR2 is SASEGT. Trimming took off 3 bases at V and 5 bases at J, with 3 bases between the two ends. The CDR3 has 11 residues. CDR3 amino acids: CASSDLDTQYF. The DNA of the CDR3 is TGTGCCAGCAGTGATTTAGATACGCAGTATTTT.

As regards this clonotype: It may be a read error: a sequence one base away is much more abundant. The CDR3 DNA sequence: TGCAGTGCTAGAGACCCTGGGACAGGGGCCACTGAAGCTTTCTTT. This translates into CSARDPGTGATEAFF. The V and J genes are TRBV20-1 and TRBJ1-1; 10 bases align to TRBD1. CDR1 is DFQATT and CDR2 is SNEGSKA in the germline V gene (reference sequence). The CDR3 is 15 amino acids. With 0 bases clipped from V and 4 bases from J, the junction kept 5 bases outside the gene matches.

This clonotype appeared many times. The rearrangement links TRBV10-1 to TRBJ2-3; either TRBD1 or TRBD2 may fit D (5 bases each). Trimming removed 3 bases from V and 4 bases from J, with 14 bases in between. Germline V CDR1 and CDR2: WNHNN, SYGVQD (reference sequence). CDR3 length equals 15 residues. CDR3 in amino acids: CASSDGTQLADTQYF. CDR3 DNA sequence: TGCGCCAGCAGTGACGGGACCCAACTTGCAGATACGCAGTATTTT.

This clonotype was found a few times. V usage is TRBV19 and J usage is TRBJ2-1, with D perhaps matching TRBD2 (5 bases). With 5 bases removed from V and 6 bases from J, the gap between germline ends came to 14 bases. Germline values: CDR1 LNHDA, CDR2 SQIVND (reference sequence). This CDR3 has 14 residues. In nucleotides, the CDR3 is TGTGCCAGTAGTCTCTTGGGAGCCGTCAATGAGCAGTTCTTC. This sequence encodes CASSLLGAVNEQFF. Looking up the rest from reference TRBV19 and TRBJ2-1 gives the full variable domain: DGGITQSPKYLFRKEGQNVTLSCEQNLNHDAMYWYRQDPGQGLRLIYYSQIVNDFQKGDIAEGYSVSREKKESFPLTVTSAQKNPTAFYLCASSLLGAVNEQFFGPGTRLTVL.

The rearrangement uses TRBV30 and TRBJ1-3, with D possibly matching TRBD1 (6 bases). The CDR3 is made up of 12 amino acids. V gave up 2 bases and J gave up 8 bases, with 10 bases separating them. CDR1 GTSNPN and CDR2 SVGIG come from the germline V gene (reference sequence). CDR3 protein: CAWSSQGDTIYF. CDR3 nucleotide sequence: TGTGCCTGGAGTTCACAGGGAGACACCATATATTTT. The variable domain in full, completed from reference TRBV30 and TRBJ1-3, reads SQTIHQWPATLVQPVGSPLSLECTVEGTSNPNLYWYRQAAGRGLQLLFYSVGIGQISSEVPQNLSASRPQDRQFILSSKKLLLSDSGFYLCAWSSQGDTIYFGEGSWLTVV.